This T cell receptor beta chain was recorded in a study of T cells expressing NK-cell markers. Worth noting for this clonotype: What it binds is not known.

This CDR3 has 14 residues. The germline gives CDR1 SQVTM, CDR2 ANQGSEA. Findings and limits, study-wide: CD8+ T cells in roughly six donors included dominant NKG2C+ clonotypes at roughly 1.0-7.0%.

TCR beta libraries carry UMIs added by 5'RACE template switching. Each CDR3 protein gets one entry in TCRdb, which reprocessed the 5' RACE reads and gives no DNA. The sample table includes about 260,000 distinct CDR3 sequences. The sequence came from a young man in good health. What was sequenced was blood T cells: a sorted CD56 or NKG2C T cell subset, CD4+ or CD8+ T cells, or bulk PBMC T cells (not recorded which). The rearrangement joins TRBV29-1 to TRBJ2-1; TCRdb selects TRBD2, and the lack of DNA leaves this call unchecked. The CDR3 loop reads CSAHTSGSDNEQFF.